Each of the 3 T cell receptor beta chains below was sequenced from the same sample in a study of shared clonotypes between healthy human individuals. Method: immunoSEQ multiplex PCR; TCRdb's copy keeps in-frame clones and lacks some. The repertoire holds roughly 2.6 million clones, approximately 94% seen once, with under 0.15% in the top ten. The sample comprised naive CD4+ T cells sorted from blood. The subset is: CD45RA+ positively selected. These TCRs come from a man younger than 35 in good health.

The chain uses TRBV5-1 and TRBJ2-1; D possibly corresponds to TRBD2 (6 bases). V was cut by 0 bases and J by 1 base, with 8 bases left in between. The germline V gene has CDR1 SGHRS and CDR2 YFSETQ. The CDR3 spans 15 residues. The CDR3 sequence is CASSLARGSYNEQFF. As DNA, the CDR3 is TGCGCCAGCAGCTTGGCTCGGGGGTCCTACAATGAGCAGTTCTTC.

The CDR3: CASSFMGSPSGANVLTF. As DNA, the CDR3 is TGTGCCAGCAGCTTCATGGGAAGCCCCTCTGGGGCCAACGTCCTGACTTTC. The chain employs TRBV7-6 and TRBJ2-6; D call uncertain. Germline V gives CDR1 SGHVS, CDR2 FNYEAQ. Between the trimmed V and J ends, which lost 3 bases and 0 bases, there was a span of 12 bases. CDR3 length: 17 amino acids.

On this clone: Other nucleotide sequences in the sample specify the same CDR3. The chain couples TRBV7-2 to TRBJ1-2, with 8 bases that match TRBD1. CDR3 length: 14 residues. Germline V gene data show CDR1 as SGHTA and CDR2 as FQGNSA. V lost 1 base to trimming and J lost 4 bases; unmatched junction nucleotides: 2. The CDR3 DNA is TGTGCCAGCAGCTTAGGGACAGGGAGCTATGGCTACACCTTC. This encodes CASSLGTGSYGYTF.